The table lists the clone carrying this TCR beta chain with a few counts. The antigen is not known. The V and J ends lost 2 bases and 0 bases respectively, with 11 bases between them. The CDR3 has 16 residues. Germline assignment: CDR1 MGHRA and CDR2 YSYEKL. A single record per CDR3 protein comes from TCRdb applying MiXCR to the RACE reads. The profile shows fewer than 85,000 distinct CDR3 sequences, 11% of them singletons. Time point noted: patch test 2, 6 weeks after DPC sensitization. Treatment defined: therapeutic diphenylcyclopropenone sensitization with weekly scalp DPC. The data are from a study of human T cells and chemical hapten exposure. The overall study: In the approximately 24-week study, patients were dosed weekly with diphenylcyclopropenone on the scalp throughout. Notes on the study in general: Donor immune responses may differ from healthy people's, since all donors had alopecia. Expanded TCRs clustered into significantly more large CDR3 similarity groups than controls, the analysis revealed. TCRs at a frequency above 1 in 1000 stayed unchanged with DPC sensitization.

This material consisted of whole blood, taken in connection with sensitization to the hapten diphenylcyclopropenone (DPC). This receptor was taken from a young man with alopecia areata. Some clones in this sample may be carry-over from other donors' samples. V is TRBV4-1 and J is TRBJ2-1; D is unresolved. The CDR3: CASSQKTRFSYNEQFF. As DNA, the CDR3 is TGCGCCAGCAGCCAAAAAACAAGGTTCTCCTACAATGAGCAGTTCTTC.